The 27 T cell receptor beta chains below all came from one sample that was sequenced in a study of blood T cell repertoires in COVID-19. Assay: immunoSEQ multiplex PCR; the TCRdb copy retains only in-frame clones and omits some. The sample carries some 150,000 clones, 65% to 90% recorded once. The material sequenced was peripheral blood. These receptors came from a woman aged 45-65 years in a cohort sampled during active or convalescent COVID-19.

V gene TRBV6-5 combines with J gene TRBJ1-2, with 10 bases lining up with TRBD1. V lost 6 bases and J lost 8; bases outside the gene matches: 9. CDR1 and CDR2 from the germline V gene are MNHEY and SVGAGI. The CDR3 is 14 amino acids. CDR3 loop: CASRRTTGGRGYTF. CDR3 DNA sequence: TGTGCCAGCAGGAGAACGACAGGGGGCCGCGGCTACACCTTC.

The chain uses TRBV19 and TRBJ1-1; D unclear. Trimming cost V 4 bases and J 6 bases, with 9 bases left between them. The CDR3 consists of 12 residues. Germline-derived CDR1 and CDR2 are LNHDA and SQIVND (reference sequence). CDR3 bases: TGTGCCAGTAGTAGAGGGTATGCTGAAGCTTTCTTT. Translating it yields CASSRGYAEAFF.

The rearrangement links TRBV11-2 to TRBJ1-1; no reliable D call. Trimming shortened V by 0 bases and J by 1 base, and 9 bases separated the two germline ends. Germline lookup yields CDR1 SGHAT and CDR2 FQNNGV. This CDR3 spans 15 amino acids. The CDR3 DNA sequence: TGTGCCAGCAGCTTAGATAATGGGCCGAACACTGAAGCTTTCTTT. This encodes CASSLDNGPNTEAFF.

The chain employs TRBV5-6 and TRBJ1-4, with TRBD1 identical over 7 bases. The V gene's germline CDR1 is SGHDT and CDR2 YYEEEE. V shed 0 bases, J shed 6 bases, and the junction held 2 bases outside the gene matches. The CDR3 spans 14 residues. The CDR3 DNA sequence: TGTGCCAGCAGCTTGGGACAGGGATATGAAAAACTGTTTTTT. Translation gives CASSLGQGYEKLFF.

The chain uses TRBV2 and TRBJ2-7; 9 positions match TRBD2. The V gene end was trimmed by 8 bases and the J gene end by 6 bases; junction bases not matched to a gene: 14. Per the germline V gene, CDR1 is SNHLY and CDR2 is FYNNEI. The CDR3 is 15 residues long. CDR3 in amino acids: CASRTGLAGAVEQYF. CDR3 in DNA: TGTGCCAGCCGGACCGGGTTAGCGGGGGCGGTCGAGCAGTACTTC.

This clone showed up just once. The chain has TRBV7-6 and TRBJ2-7; 9 positions match TRBD2. CDR1 is SGHVS and CDR2 is FNYEAQ in the germline V gene. This CDR3 has 15 residues. Germline trimming cut 5 bases from V and 6 bases from J; bases unmatched to any gene: 11. As DNA, the CDR3 is TGTGCCAGCAGCCCCGAGCTAGCGGGGAGATTCGAGCAGTACTTC. It yields the protein CASSPELAGRFEQYF.

The genes are TRBV19 and TRBJ1-1, with 7 bases identical to TRBD1. The junction had 5 bases not matched to a gene; V was cut back by 6 bases and J by 4 bases. The CDR3 loop spans 13 amino acids. Germline V CDR1 and CDR2: LNHDA, SQIVND (reference sequence). In DNA form, the CDR3 reads TGTGCCAGTAGAGGGGGCAGGGGCACTGAAGCTTTCTTT. Residues: CASRGGRGTEAFF.

The rearrangement links TRBV5-1 to TRBJ2-7; 7 bases are a match to TRBD1. From germline, CDR1 is SGHRS and CDR2 YFSETQ. The V segment lost 0 bases and the J segment 4 bases; nucleotides outside the gene matches: 10. The CDR3 is made up of 16 amino acids. The CDR3 sequence: CASSLGPDREGYEQYF. The DNA for the CDR3 is TGCGCCAGCAGCTTGGGGCCTGACAGGGAAGGGTACGAGCAGTACTTC. The variable domain in full, completed from reference TRBV5-1 and TRBJ2-7, reads KAGVTQTPRYLIKTRGQQVTLSCSPISGHRSVSWYQQTPGQGLQFLFEYFSETQRNKGNFPGRFSGRQFSNSRSEMNVSTLELGDSALYLCASSLGPDREGYEQYFGPGTRLTVT.

The chain carries TRBV7-3 and TRBJ2-3; 8 positions agree with TRBD1. The CDR3 runs to 16 residues. The V gene's germline CDR1 is SGHTA and CDR2 FQGTGA. The V segment lost 2 bases and the J segment 4 bases; nucleotides outside the gene matches: 8. The CDR3 DNA sequence: TGTGCCAGCAGCTTAGGGGGACAGGATATACCAGATACGCAGTATTTT. Translated, it gives CASSLGGQDIPDTQYF.

The rearrangement uses TRBV14 and TRBJ1-2; the D is unclear. V was shortened by 4 bases and J by 5 bases, with 8 bases between the two germline ends. The CDR3 runs to 12 residues. Per the germline V gene, CDR1 is SGHDN and CDR2 is FVKESK. CDR3: CASSPSYYGYTF. The CDR3 DNA sequence: TGTGCCAGCAGCCCGAGTTATTATGGCTACACCTTC. Full variable domain (rest looked up from reference TRBV14 and TRBJ1-2): EAGVTQFPSHSVIEKGQTVTLRCDPISGHDNLYWYRRVMGKEIKFLLHFVKESKQDESGMPNNRFLAERTGGTYSTLKVQPAELEDSGVYFCASSPSYYGYTFGSGTRLTVV.

The genes are TRBV18 and TRBJ1-1; 10 positions agree with TRBD1. Germline CDR1 reads KGHSH; CDR2 reads LQKENI. J was trimmed by 3 bases and V by 3 bases; bases with no gene match: 1. The CDR3 runs to 14 residues. This CDR3 is CASSPGTGDTEAFF. DNA of the CDR3: TGTGCCAGCTCACCCGGGACAGGGGACACTGAAGCTTTCTTT.

The genes are TRBV5-1 and TRBJ1-1, with D perhaps TRBD1 (5 bases). V was cut by 0 bases and J by 3 bases, with 12 bases left in between. This CDR3 is 15 amino acids long. The V gene's germline CDR1 is SGHRS and CDR2 YFSETQ. CDR3 bases: TGCGCCAGCAGCTTGGTTGGGGCGGAATACACTGAAGCTTTCTTT. This codes for CASSLVGAEYTEAFF.

V and J are TRBV5-5 and TRBJ2-7, with D uncertain. V lost 0 bases and J 4 bases, leaving 14 bases between the germline ends. CDR3 length: 15 amino acids. Germline V lookup: CDR1 SGHKS, CDR2 YYEKEE (reference sequence). The chain's CDR3 is CASSLASDTRYEQYF. In DNA form, the CDR3 reads TGTGCCAGCAGCTTGGCTTCCGACACCCGATACGAGCAGTACTTC.

The rearrangement joins TRBV6-5 to TRBJ1-6; TRBD1 matches at 10 bases. The CDR3 is made up of 15 amino acids. V shed 0 bases and J 11 bases; nucleotides not matched to a gene: 4. Germline CDR1 reads MNHEY; CDR2 reads SVGAGI. This CDR3 reads CASSYSGQGKPPLHF. CDR3 in DNA: TGTGCCAGCAGTTACTCGGGACAGGGGAAACCACCCCTCCACTTT.

The chain employs TRBV18 and TRBJ1-4, with D perhaps matching TRBD1 (5 bases). Trimming stripped 0 bases from V and 3 bases from J, with 14 bases between. The CDR3 has 17 amino acids. Germline V lookup: CDR1 KGHSH, CDR2 LQKENI. As DNA, the CDR3 is TGTGCCAGCTCACCACCTCCAGGGCTTGGTTCTAATGAAAAACTGTTTTTT. Residues: CASSPPPGLGSNEKLFF.

A word on this clone: At the DNA level, this CDR3 is encoded by other sequences in the same sample as well. The CDR3 loop reads CASSEYSLTDTQYF. CDR3 coding DNA: TGTGCCAGCAGTGAATATTCCCTCACAGATACGCAGTATTTT. The J gene is TRBJ2-3, the V gene TRBV25-1; no definite D call. There are 14 residues in the CDR3. Germline loops: CDR1 MGHDK, CDR2 SYGVNS. The V gene lost 0 bases and the J gene lost 2 bases, with 6 bases spanning the gap.

The chain joins TRBV19 to TRBJ2-5; maybe TRBD2 (6 bases). Germline V gives CDR1 LNHDA, CDR2 SQIVND (reference sequence). The CDR3 is 13 amino acids. Trimming shortened V by 6 bases and J by 2 bases, and 10 bases separated the two germline ends. CDR3 sequence reads: CASRGGWQETQYF. The CDR3 coding sequence is TGTGCCAGTAGGGGGGGTTGGCAAGAGACCCAGTACTTC.

The sample holds a few counts of this clone. This chain uses TRBV18 with TRBJ1-1, with D perhaps TRBD1 (5 bases). Germline loops: CDR1 KGHSH, CDR2 LQKENI. Trimming cost V 3 bases and J 1 base, with 12 bases left between them. The CDR3 extends over 15 amino acids. The CDR3 DNA follows: TGTGCCAGCTCACCTAATTTCCAGGGGAACACTGAAGCTTTCTTT. Amino acid sequence: CASSPNFQGNTEAFF.

This chain links TRBV5-1 with TRBJ2-1; TRBD2 aligns across 8 bases. The V gene end was trimmed by 3 bases and the J gene end by 0 bases; junction bases not matched to a gene: 2. CDR3 length equals 15 residues. Germline V gene sequence: CDR1 SGHRS, CDR2 YFSETQ. The CDR3 region is CASSSGGGSYNEQFF. In nucleotides, the CDR3 is TGCGCCAGCAGCTCCGGGGGGGGCTCCTACAATGAGCAGTTCTTC.

V is TRBV18 and J is TRBJ1-4, with D maybe TRBD1 (5 bases). Looked up from germline, CDR1 is KGHSH and CDR2 is LQKENI. The CDR3 is 14 amino acids. V lost 5 bases to trimming and J lost 11 bases, with 18 bases between them. The CDR3 nucleotides read TGTGCCAGCTCATCTTCCCGGAATGGGGGGAAACTGTTTTTT. This codes for CASSSSRNGGKLFF.

The rearrangement links TRBV6-5 to TRBJ1-3; D gene uncertain. This CDR3 comprises 14 residues. Trimming removed 7 bases at V and 0 bases at J, with 10 bases between. CDR1 is MNHEY, CDR2 SVGAGI, per germline. CDR3 protein: CASTRRGSGNTIYF. The CDR3 nucleotides are TGTGCCAGCACCAGACGAGGCTCTGGAAACACCATATATTTT.

In nucleotides, the CDR3 is TGTGCCAGCTCACCAACTTTGACAGGCCAGAACACTGAAGCTTTCTTT. Translation: CASSPTLTGQNTEAFF. The chain carries TRBV18 and TRBJ1-1; D perhaps matches TRBD1 (6 bases). Germline values: CDR1 KGHSH, CDR2 LQKENI. The CDR3 has 16 residues. Trimming took 2 bases from V and 1 from J, leaving 14 bases between them. The full variable domain, rest sourced from reference TRBV18 and TRBJ1-1, is NAGVMQNPRHLVRRRGQEARLRCSPMKGHSHVYWYRQLPEEGLKFMVYLQKENIIDESGMPKERFSAEFPKEGPSILRIQQVVRGDSAAYFCASSPTLTGQNTEAFFGQGTRLTVV.

The V and J genes are TRBV7-3 and TRBJ2-3; 9 nucleotides align to TRBD1. This CDR3 spans 17 amino acids. CDR1 is SGHTA, CDR2 FQGTGA, per germline. Trimming at V came to 5 bases and at J to 6 bases, leaving 15 bases not matched to a gene. This CDR3 reads CASSPTGTGHRADTQYF. For the CDR3, the DNA is TGTGCCAGCAGCCCTACCGGGACAGGGCACAGGGCGGATACGCAGTATTTT.

There are a few counts of this clone. The sample holds other DNA sequences that translate to the same CDR3. The chain carries TRBV7-2 and TRBJ2-5; 7 nucleotides line up with TRBD2. CDR3 length equals 13 residues. From germline, CDR1 is SGHTA and CDR2 FQGNSA. Unmatched junction bases numbered 0, after V lost 0 bases and J lost 5 bases. In DNA form, the CDR3 reads TGTGCCAGCAGCTTAGCGGGGGGGGAGACCCAGTACTTC. This codes for CASSLAGGETQYF.

The CDR3 DNA sequence: TGTGCCAGCAGTTTATCCGAGTACACCGGGGAGCTGTTTTTT. It yields the protein CASSLSEYTGELFF. This chain joins TRBV27 and TRBJ2-2; D unresolved. Trimming removed 0 bases from V and 3 bases from J, with 5 bases in between. Germline lookup yields CDR1 MNHEY and CDR2 SMNVEV (reference sequence). The CDR3 contains 14 residues.

In its sample, this clone was seen a few times. The chain is built from TRBV20-1 and TRBJ2-1, with 9 bases identical to TRBD2. V was pared by 3 bases and J by 9 bases, with 6 bases of the junction left unmatched. The CDR3 sequence is 13 residues long. Germline V gives CDR1 DFQATT, CDR2 SNEGSKA (reference sequence). The CDR3 region has the DNA TGCAGTGCTAGTTTGCGGGGGGGCGGTGAGCAGTTCTTC. Amino acids: CSASLRGGGEQFF.

The chain is built from TRBV7-6 and TRBJ1-4; D remains ambiguous. Germline V gene lookup returns CDR1 SGHVS and CDR2 FNYEAQ. V lost 5 bases to trimming and J lost 7 bases, with 14 bases between them. The CDR3 extends over 14 amino acids. This CDR3 reads CASSPFGSSEKLFF. CDR3 DNA: TGTGCCAGCAGCCCTTTCGGTTCGAGTGAAAAACTGTTTTTT.